This TCR beta chain was sequenced during a study of beta chain features in type 1 diabetes. Sorted cells reached over 98% purity in every population. On this clone itself: Its antigen is not identified.

Study conclusions and caveats: No resolution was reached here on whether HLA type influences TCRB rearrangement. Type 1 diabetes patients had moderately but significantly shorter TCRB CDR3s in all four CD4+ subsets. The VDJ junctions of type 1 diabetes patients carried fewer insertions and more deletions.

Reverse transcribing all isolated RNA meant expressed TCRB transcripts were sequenced. Measured with immunoSEQ multiplex PCR; TCRdb has only the in-frame clones, and not every one. The sample has approximately 170,000 clones, approximately 9.1% seen once. The V and J ends lost 8 bases and 5 bases respectively, with 12 bases between them. CDR3 size: 12 residues. CDR1 is SNHLY and CDR2 is FYNNEI in the germline V gene. The receptor was isolated from a woman younger than 35 in good health. Sequencing was carried out using central memory CD4+ T cells from blood. The V gene is TRBV2, the J gene TRBJ1-2; D is uncertain. The DNA of the CDR3 is TGTGCCAGCGGGCGGGAGGATTATGGCTACACCTTC. Translation gives CASGREDYGYTF.